What follows describes a single T cell receptor (delta chain). Its specific antigen is unknown. Given a much more abundant clone one base away, this may be a read error. In the same sample, other DNA sequences code for this CDR3. This specimen belongs to a study of gammadelta T cells in human blood (dated by TCRdb to the early 2020s). What the research found in general, with its limitations: According to the study, polyclonal expansion of innate gamma-delta T cells immediately after birth appeared to be driven by microbial exposure.

Taken from cysteine to phenylalanine, the CDR3 has 16 residues. The entry retains the CDR3 DNA only, 48 bases that are in frame from base 1. Germline trimming amounts to 4 bases on V and 5 bases on J, with 12 as the count of junction bases outside the gene matches. CDR1 TSWWSYY and CDR2 QGS are derived from the germline V gene. The library was generated by RT-PCR. The sequencing machine was an Illumina MiSeq. Clonotypes were called again by TCRdb from the public reads via CATT, and duplicate nucleotide sequences were then merged into one entry. This sample comprises some 320 delta-chain clones, around two fifths of them detected only once. The ten largest clones represent less than 30% of the sample.

The chain is assembled from TRDV1 and TRDJ1, with 8 middle bases fitting TRDD3. Sequenced sample: non-Vgamma9Vdelta2 gamma-delta T cells from cord blood. This TCR was recovered from a newborn. The encoded CDR3 is CALGVPWGRRTDKLIF. The sequenced DNA: TGTGCTCTTGGGGTACCCTGGGGGAGAAGGACAGATAAACTCATCTTT.